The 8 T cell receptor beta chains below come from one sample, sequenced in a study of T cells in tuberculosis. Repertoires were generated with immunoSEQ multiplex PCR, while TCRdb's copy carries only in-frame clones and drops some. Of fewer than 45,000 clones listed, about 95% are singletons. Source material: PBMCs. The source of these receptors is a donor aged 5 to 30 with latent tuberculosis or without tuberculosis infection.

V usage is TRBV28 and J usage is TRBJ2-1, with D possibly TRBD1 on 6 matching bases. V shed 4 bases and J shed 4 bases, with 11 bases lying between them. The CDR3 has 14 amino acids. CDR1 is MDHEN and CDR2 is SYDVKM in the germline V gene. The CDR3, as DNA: TGTGCCAGCAGTTGGCAGGGGACGTACAATGAGCAGTTCTTC. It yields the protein CASSWQGTYNEQFF.

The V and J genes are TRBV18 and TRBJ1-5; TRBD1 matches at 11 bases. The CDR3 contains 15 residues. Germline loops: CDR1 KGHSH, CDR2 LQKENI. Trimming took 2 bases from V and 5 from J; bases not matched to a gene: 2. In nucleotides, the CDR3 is TGTGCCAGCTCACCAGGGACAGGGGGGCATCAGCCCCAGCATTTT. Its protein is CASSPGTGGHQPQHF.

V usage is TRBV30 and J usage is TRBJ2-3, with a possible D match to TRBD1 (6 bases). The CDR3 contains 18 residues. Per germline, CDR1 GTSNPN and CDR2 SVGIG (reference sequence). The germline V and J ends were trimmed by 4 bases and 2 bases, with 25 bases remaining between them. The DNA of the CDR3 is TGTGCCTGGAACCTCGGACACCGGGACACCGTGAACACAGATACGCAGTATTTT. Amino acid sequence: CAWNLGHRDTVNTDTQYF.

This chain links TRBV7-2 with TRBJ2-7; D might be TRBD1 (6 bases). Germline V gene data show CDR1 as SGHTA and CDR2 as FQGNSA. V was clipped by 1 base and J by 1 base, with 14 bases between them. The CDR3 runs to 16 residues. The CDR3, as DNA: TGTGCCAGCAGCTTAGGGTACCAGGGGTGGTCCTACGAGCAGTACTTC. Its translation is CASSLGYQGWSYEQYF.

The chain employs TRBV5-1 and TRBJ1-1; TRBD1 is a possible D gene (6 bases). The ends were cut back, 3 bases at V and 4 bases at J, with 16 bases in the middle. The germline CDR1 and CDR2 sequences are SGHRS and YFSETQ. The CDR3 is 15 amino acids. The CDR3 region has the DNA TGCGCCAGCAGCTCAATACAGGGAATAGGCACTGAAGCTTTCTTT. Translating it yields CASSSIQGIGTEAFF.

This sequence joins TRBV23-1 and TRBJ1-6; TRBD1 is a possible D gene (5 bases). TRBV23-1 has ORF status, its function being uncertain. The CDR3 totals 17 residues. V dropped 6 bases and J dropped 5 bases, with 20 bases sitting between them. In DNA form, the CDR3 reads TGCGCCAGCAGGCAGCTCCAGGGAAGGGTTAATAATTCACCCCTCCACTTT. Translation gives CASRQLQGRVNNSPLHF.

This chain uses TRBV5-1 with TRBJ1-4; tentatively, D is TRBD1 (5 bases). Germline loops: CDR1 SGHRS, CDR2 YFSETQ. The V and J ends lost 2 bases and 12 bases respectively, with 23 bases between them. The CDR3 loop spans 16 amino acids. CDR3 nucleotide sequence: TGCGCCAGCAGCTTATCTTCCTTGTTCGGGGGAACGGAACTGTTTTTT. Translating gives CASSLSSLFGGTELFF.

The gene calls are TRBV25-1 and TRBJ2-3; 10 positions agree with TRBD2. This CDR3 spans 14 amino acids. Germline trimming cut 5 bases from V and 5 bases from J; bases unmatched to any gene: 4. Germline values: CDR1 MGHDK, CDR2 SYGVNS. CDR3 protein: CASSLQREGDTQYF. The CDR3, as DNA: TGTGCCAGCAGTCTACAGCGGGAGGGAGATACGCAGTATTTT. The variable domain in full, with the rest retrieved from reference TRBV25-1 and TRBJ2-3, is EADIYQTPRYLVIGTGKKITLECSQTMGHDKMYWYQQDPGMELHLIHYSYGVNSTEKGDLSSESTVSRIRTEHFPLTLESARPSHTSQYLCASSLQREGDTQYFGPGTRLTVL.